This entry lists 7 T cell receptor beta chains sequenced from one sample in a study of Ad26.COV2.S vaccination and SARS-CoV-2 variants. Some clones are missing from TCRdb's copy, which holds only in-frame ones; the method was immunoSEQ multiplex PCR. The table has about 480,000 clones, around 90% seen once; the top ten hold 9.5% to 15%. Sample treatment: over 15 received Ad26.COV2.S at low or high dose, single or two shots; about 5 received placebo; per-sample allocation not given. Day 63 following the first vaccine or placebo injection was when the samples were taken. Sample: peripheral blood, taken in a trial of Ad26.COV2.S vaccine versus placebo. The receptors come from a person aged 18-60 years who received the Ad26.COV2.S COVID-19 vaccine or a placebo.

The gene calls are TRBV5-1 and TRBJ1-4; tentatively, D is TRBD1 (5 bases). Between the trimmed V and J ends, which lost 6 bases and 2 bases, there was a span of 17 bases. In germline, CDR1 is SGHRS, CDR2 YFSETQ. There are 16 residues in the CDR3. The CDR3 region has the DNA TGCGCCAGCATGGGGGGGTCCAAAGCGACTAATGAAAAACTGTTTTTT. Its protein product is CASMGGSKATNEKLFF.

This clone was found many times. This chain links TRBV29-1 with TRBJ2-7; D not certain. Germline V gene data show CDR1 as SQVTM and CDR2 as ANQGSEA. Trimming removed 1 base at V and 2 bases at J, with 15 bases between. This CDR3 contains 15 residues. CDR3 region: CSVEGHSDSPYEQYF. The CDR3 DNA sequence: TGCAGCGTTGAAGGGCACAGTGACTCTCCCTACGAGCAGTACTTC.

This chain uses TRBV15 with TRBJ2-7, with TRBD1 as a possible D gene (6 bases). In germline, CDR1 is LNHNV, CDR2 YYDKDF (reference sequence). The CDR3 sequence is 15 residues long. Trimming took off 0 bases at V and 2 bases at J, with 11 bases between the two ends. In DNA form, the CDR3 reads TGTGCCACCAGCAGAGAGACAGGTCAAACCTACGAGCAGTACTTC. Translated: CATSRETGQTYEQYF. Variable domain in full (rest from reference TRBV15 and TRBJ2-7): DAMVIQNPRYQVTQFGKPVTLSCSQTLNHNVMYWYQQKSSQAPKLLFHYYDKDFNNEADTPDNFQSRRPNTSFCFLDIRSPGLGDTAMYLCATSRETGQTYEQYFGPGTRLTVT.

The J gene is TRBJ1-4, the V gene TRBV9; D is ambiguous. The V gene's germline CDR1 is SGDLS and CDR2 YYNGEE. The CDR3 runs to 17 residues. V was cut by 0 bases and J by 0 bases, with 12 bases left in between. The CDR3 region is CASSVDARVATNEKLFF. As DNA, the CDR3 is TGTGCCAGCAGCGTAGACGCGAGGGTAGCAACTAATGAAAAACTGTTTTTT.

The rearrangement joins TRBV15 to TRBJ1-2; 7 bases map to TRBD1. V gave up 4 bases and J gave up 5 bases; unmatched junction bases: 4. This CDR3 is 13 amino acids long. Per the germline V gene, CDR1 is LNHNV and CDR2 is YYDKDF (reference sequence). The CDR3 sequence is CATSTGTAYGYTF. The CDR3 nucleotides read TGTGCCACCAGCACCGGGACAGCTTATGGCTACACCTTC.

The V and J genes are TRBV29-1 and TRBJ2-1, with D perhaps matching TRBD1 (6 bases). The CDR3 extends over 13 amino acids. V was cut by 7 bases and J by 6 bases, with 16 bases left in between. Germline values: CDR1 SQVTM, CDR2 ANQGSEA. CDR3 amino acids: CSAERDTTNEQFF. The CDR3 DNA reads TGCAGCGCCGAGAGGGACACAACCAATGAGCAGTTCTTC.

V usage is TRBV15 and J usage is TRBJ2-1; 14 bases fit TRBD2. Germline CDR1 reads LNHNV; CDR2 reads YYDKDF (reference sequence). This CDR3 region has 15 residues. The V and J ends lost 4 bases and 10 bases, in that order; junction bases with no gene match: 6. Here the CDR3 DNA reads TGTGCCACCAGCACCGGGACTAGCGGGAGAATCGAGCAGTTCTTC. It specifies CATSTGTSGRIEQFF.